The rows below give T cell receptor beta chains drawn from one sample of a study of blood T cell repertoires in COVID-19. Here immunoSEQ multiplex PCR was the method, and the copy in TCRdb shows in-frame clones only, minus some. The data show tens of thousands of clones, over 85% seen once. Specimen: peripheral blood. These TCRs come from a woman over 75 with active or convalescent COVID-19. Both conserved end residues are part of each CDR3. A D gene is named only where the DNA matches it firmly. A clone size is listed for some rows: how often the clone was seen (once, few, many), or a class if it is expanded.

d_call,clone_size,j_call,v_call,cdr3_aa,cdr3_nt
.,few,TRBJ1-6,TRBV2,CASYRAGHNSPLHF,TGTGCCAGCTATCGTGCAGGGCACAATTCACCCCTCCACTTT
.,once,TRBJ1-5,TRBV7-2,CASSLGGGAYSNQPQHF,TGTGCCAGCAGCCTCGGAGGGGGGGCTTATAGCAATCAGCCCCAGCATTTT
TRBD2,.,TRBJ2-4,TRBV20-1,CSASGLAGVKNIQYF,TGCAGTGCTAGTGGACTAGCGGGGGTTAAAAACATTCAGTACTTC
TRBD1,.,TRBJ1-6,TRBV19,CASSSTGQGYSYNSPLHF,TGTGCCAGTAGTTCCACGGGACAGGGATACTCCTATAATTCACCCCTCCACTTT
TRBD1,.,TRBJ2-1,TRBV4-1,CASSQGQGARNEQFF,TGCGCCAGCAGCCAAGGACAGGGGGCAAGGAATGAGCAGTTCTTC
.,.,TRBJ2-2,TRBV6-2/TRBV6-3,CASSLGGYTGELFF,TGTGCCAGCAGTTTGGGGGGTTACACCGGGGAGCTGTTTTTT
TRBD1,.,TRBJ2-7,TRBV7-2,CASSLEGTDFSYEQYF,TGTGCCAGCAGCTTAGAGGGGACAGACTTCTCCTACGAGCAGTACTTC
.,.,TRBJ2-3,TRBV7-2,CASAISQVLGTDTQYF,TGTGCCAGTGCTATAAGTCAGGTCCTTGGCACAGATACGCAGTATTTT
TRBD1,.,TRBJ1-3,TRBV6-2/TRBV6-3,CASSYRGTAILTSGNTIYF,TGTGCCAGCAGTTACCGCGGGACAGCAATTCTTACCTCTGGAAACACCATATATTTT
.,.,TRBJ2-1,TRBV19,CASSIMKGNEQFF,TGTGCCAGTAGTATAATGAAGGGGAATGAGCAGTTCTTC
TRBD1,.,TRBJ1-1,TRBV6-5,CASSLTGEGEAFF,TGTGCCAGCAGCCTAACAGGGGAAGGTGAAGCTTTCTTT
TRBD2,.,TRBJ2-3,TRBV9,CASSLAGILDTQYF,TGTGCCAGCAGCCTAGCGGGGATTCTGGATACGCAGTATTTT
TRBD2,.,TRBJ2-5,TRBV3-1/TRBV3-2,CASKGPSGVQETQYF,TGTGCCAGCAAGGGGCCTAGCGGGGTTCAAGAGACCCAGTACTTC
.,.,TRBJ1-6,TRBV15,CHSPYNSPLHF,TGTCACTCTCCCTATAATTCACCCCTCCACTTT
TRBD2,.,TRBJ2-5,TRBV4-3,CASSQGVLAGGQETQYF,TGCGCCAGCAGCCAAGGGGTGCTAGCGGGGGGGCAAGAGACCCAGTACTTC
.,once,TRBJ2-2,TRBV3-1/TRBV3-2,CASSQDESRVNTGELFF,TGTGCCAGCAGCCAAGATGAGTCCCGGGTGAACACCGGGGAGCTGTTTTTT
TRBD2,.,TRBJ2-5,TRBV7-2,CASSLAGLAGGGKTQYF,TGTGCCAGCAGCTTAGCCGGCCTAGCGGGGGGAGGCAAGACCCAGTACTTC
.,.,TRBJ2-3,TRBV4-2,CASSQDDPLARVDTQYF,TGTGCCAGCAGCCAAGACGACCCCCTCGCCCGGGTCGATACGCAGTATTTT
.,.,TRBJ1-5,TRBV2,CASHRERSNQPQHF,TGTGCCAGCCACAGGGAGCGGAGCAATCAGCCCCAGCATTTT
.,once,TRBJ2-3,TRBV27,CATRIGTFNTDTQYF,TGTGCCACCCGAATCGGGACTTTTAACACAGATACGCAGTATTTT
TRBD1,.,TRBJ1-5,TRBV6-2/TRBV6-3,CASSSTGLRNQPQHF,TGTGCCAGCAGCTCGACAGGGTTACGCAATCAGCCCCAGCATTTT
.,.,TRBJ2-2,TRBV2,CASSERGTGELFF,TGTGCCAGCAGTGAACGGGGTACCGGGGAGCTGTTTTTT
TRBD2,.,TRBJ2-3,TRBV27,CASSLLASGGHTDTQYF,TGTGCCAGCAGTTTATTGGCTAGCGGGGGGCACACAGATACGCAGTATTTT
.,.,TRBJ1-5,TRBV15,CATSRDGQPNQPQHF,TGTGCCACCAGCAGAGATGGACAGCCCAATCAGCCCCAGCATTTT
TRBD1,.,TRBJ1-6,TRBV19,CASSPTGGYPLHF,TGTGCCAGTAGTCCGACAGGGGGCTACCCCCTCCACTTT
TRBD2,.,TRBJ2-1,TRBV3-1/TRBV3-2,CASSLTGTRNNEQFF,TGTGCCAGCAGCCTAACCGGGACTAGGAACAATGAGCAGTTCTTC
TRBD1,.,TRBJ1-5,TRBV18,CASSEVGQGPNQPQHF,TGTGCCAGCTCAGAGGTTGGACAGGGACCCAATCAGCCCCAGCATTTT
TRBD2,.,TRBJ2-7,TRBV23-1,CASSQWTRILSYEQYF,TGCGCCAGCAGTCAATGGACTAGGATCCTCTCCTACGAGCAGTACTTC
.,few,TRBJ2-3,TRBV28,CASSHRETDTQYF,TGTGCCAGCAGCCACCGGGAGACAGATACGCAGTATTTT
TRBD1,.,TRBJ1-5,TRBV28,CASSAGTASLEF,TGTGCCAGCAGCGCCGGGACAGCCTCTCTGGAATTT
.,.,TRBJ1-6,TRBV27,CASSFSQGQGFSYNSPLHF,TGTGCCAGCAGTTTTTCTCAGGGACAAGGATTCTCCTATAATTCACCCCTCCACTTT
TRBD2,.,TRBJ2-1,TRBV6-5,CASSTSGDSYNEQFF,TGTGCCAGCAGTACCAGCGGGGACTCCTACAATGAGCAGTTCTTC
TRBD2,.,TRBJ2-3,TRBV2,CASTSSGGDTDTQYF,TGTGCCAGCACTTCAAGCGGGGGGGACACAGATACGCAGTATTTT
TRBD2,.,TRBJ2-5,TRBV7-2,CASSLGTSGGQETQYF,TGTGCCAGCAGCTTGGGGACTAGCGGGGGCCAAGAGACCCAGTACTTC
TRBD2,.,TRBJ2-5,TRBV11-2,CASSLIRLAGGPVTQYF,TGTGCCAGCAGCCTTATCAGACTAGCGGGGGGGCCAGTGACCCAGTACTTC
.,.,TRBJ1-3,TRBV14,CASAATLSGNTIYF,TGTGCCAGCGCCGCTACTCTCTCTGGAAACACCATATATTTT
.,.,TRBJ1-6,TRBV7-6,CASSLAPGPLNSPLHF,TGTGCCAGCAGCTTAGCTCCAGGGCCTCTCAATTCACCCCTCCACTTT
TRBD1,once,TRBJ1-1,TRBV28,CASSPAGQGNTEAFF,TGTGCCAGCAGTCCCGCGGGACAGGGGAACACTGAAGCTTTCTTT